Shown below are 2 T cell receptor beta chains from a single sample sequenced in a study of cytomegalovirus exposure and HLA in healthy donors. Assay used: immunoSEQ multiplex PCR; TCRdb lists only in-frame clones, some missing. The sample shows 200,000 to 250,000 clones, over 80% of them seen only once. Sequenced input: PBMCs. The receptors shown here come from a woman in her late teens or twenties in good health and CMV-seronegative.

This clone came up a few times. CDR3 residues: CASSLSTGGYGYTF. The CDR3 coding sequence is TGTGCCAGCAGTTTATCGACAGGGGGCTATGGCTACACCTTC. The chain has TRBV27 and TRBJ1-2, with 9 positions matching TRBD1. Germline trimming cut 0 bases from V and 4 bases from J; bases unmatched to any gene: 0. This CDR3 is 14 amino acids long. Germline V CDR1 and CDR2: MNHEY, SMNVEV (reference sequence).

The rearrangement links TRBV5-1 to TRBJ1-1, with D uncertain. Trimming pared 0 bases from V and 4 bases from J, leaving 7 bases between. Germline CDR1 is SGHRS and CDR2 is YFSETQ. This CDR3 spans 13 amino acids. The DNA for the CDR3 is TGCGCCAGCAGCTTGGATGGCGGCACTGAAGCTTTCTTT. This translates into CASSLDGGTEAFF.